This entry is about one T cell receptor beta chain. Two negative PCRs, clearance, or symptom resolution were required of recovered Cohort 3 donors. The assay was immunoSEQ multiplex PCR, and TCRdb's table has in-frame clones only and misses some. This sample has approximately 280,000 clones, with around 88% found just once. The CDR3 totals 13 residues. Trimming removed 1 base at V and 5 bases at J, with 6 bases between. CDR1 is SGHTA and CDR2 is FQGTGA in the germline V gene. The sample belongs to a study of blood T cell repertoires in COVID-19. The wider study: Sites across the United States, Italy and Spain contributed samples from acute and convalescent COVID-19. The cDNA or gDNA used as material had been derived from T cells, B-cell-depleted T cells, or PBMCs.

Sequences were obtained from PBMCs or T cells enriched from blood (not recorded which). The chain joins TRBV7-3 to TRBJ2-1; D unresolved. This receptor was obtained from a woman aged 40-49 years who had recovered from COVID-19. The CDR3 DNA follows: TGTGCCAGCAGCTTAAGTCACAACAATGAGCAGTTCTTC. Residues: CASSLSHNNEQFF.